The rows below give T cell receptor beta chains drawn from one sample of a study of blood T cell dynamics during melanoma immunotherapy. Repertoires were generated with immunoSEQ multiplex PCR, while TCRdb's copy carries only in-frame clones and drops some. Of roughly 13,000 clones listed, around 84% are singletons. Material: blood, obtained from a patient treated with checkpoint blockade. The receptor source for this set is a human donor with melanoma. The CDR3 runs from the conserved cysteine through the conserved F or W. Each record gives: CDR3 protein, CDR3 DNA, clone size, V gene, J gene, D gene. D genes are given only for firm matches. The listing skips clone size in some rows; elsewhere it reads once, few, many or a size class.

CDR3: CASSRTIAGGQPLGTQYF
DNA: TGCGCCAGCAGCCGCACAATAGCGGGGGGTCAGCCCTTAGGTACGCAGTATTTT
size: NA
V: TRBV4-1
J: TRBJ2-3
D: TRBD2

CDR3: CASSPTRGNSYGYTF
DNA: TGTGCCAGCAGCCCCACCAGGGGGAATAGCTATGGCTACACCTTC
size: NA
V: TRBV7-9
J: TRBJ1-2
D: TRBD1

CDR3: CASSVDRVQPQHF
DNA: TGCGCCAGCAGCGTAGACAGGGTACAGCCCCAGCATTTT
size: NA
V: TRBV10-2
J: TRBJ1-5
D: TRBD1

CDR3: CASSEEVTRAYYNSPLHF
DNA: TGTGCCAGCAGCGAGGAGGTCACAAGGGCATACTATAATTCACCCCTCCACTTT
size: NA
V: TRBV6-7
J: TRBJ1-6
D: NA

CDR3: CASSFGGSSYEQYF
DNA: TGTGCCAGCAGCTTTGGCGGCTCAAGCTACGAGCAGTACTTC
size: NA
V: TRBV5-6
J: TRBJ2-7
D: NA

CDR3: CAWSVRKISNYGYTF
DNA: TGTGCCTGGAGTGTACGAAAGATCTCTAACTATGGCTACACCTTC
size: once
V: TRBV30
J: TRBJ1-2
D: NA

CDR3: CAWTGAGELFF
DNA: TGTGCCTGGACAGGGGCCGGGGAGCTGTTTTTT
size: NA
V: TRBV30
J: TRBJ2-2
D: NA

CDR3: CASSFYGYNEQFF
DNA: TGTGCCAGCAGCTTCTACGGGTACAATGAGCAGTTCTTC
size: NA
V: TRBV13
J: TRBJ2-1
D: NA

CDR3: CASSQGLRTSVTDTQYF
DNA: TGTGCCAGCAGCCAAGGCCTCCGGACTAGCGTAACAGATACGCAGTATTTT
size: NA
V: TRBV4-2
J: TRBJ2-3
D: TRBD2

CDR3: CASSDSRGGTDTQYF
DNA: TGTGCCAGCAGTGACTCTAGGGGTGGCACAGATACGCAGTATTTT
size: NA
V: TRBV6-4
J: TRBJ2-3
D: NA

CDR3: CASSRQTGRNTEAFF
DNA: TGTGCCAGCAGCAGACAGACAGGGAGGAACACTGAAGCTTTCTTT
size: once
V: TRBV7-8
J: TRBJ1-1
D: TRBD1

CDR3: CASSVGWTGGANVLTF
DNA: TGTGCCAGCAGCGTAGGGTGGACAGGAGGGGCCAACGTCCTGACTTTC
size: NA
V: TRBV9
J: TRBJ2-6
D: TRBD1

CDR3: CASSSGQGAGELFF
DNA: TGCGCCAGCAGCTCGGGCCAGGGTGCGGGGGAGCTGTTTTTT
size: NA
V: TRBV5-1
J: TRBJ2-2
D: NA

CDR3: CASSQDDAGAETQYF
DNA: TGCGCCAGCAGCCAAGATGATGCGGGGGCAGAGACCCAGTACTTC
size: NA
V: TRBV4-1
J: TRBJ2-5
D: NA

CDR3: CASSWGETGELFF
DNA: TGTGCCAGCAGTTGGGGGGAGACCGGGGAGCTGTTTTTT
size: once
V: TRBV6-5
J: TRBJ2-2
D: NA

CDR3: CASRGQGSDTQYF
DNA: TGCGCCAGTCGAGGACAGGGCTCAGATACGCAGTATTTT
size: NA
V: TRBV4-1
J: TRBJ2-3
D: TRBD1

CDR3: CAWSWVNGYTF
DNA: TGTGCCTGGAGTTGGGTAAATGGCTACACCTTC
size: few
V: TRBV30
J: TRBJ1-2
D: NA

CDR3: CASSSPGGDNYGYTF
DNA: TGTGCCAGCAGTTCCCCAGGGGGTGATAACTATGGCTACACCTTC
size: once
V: TRBV6-6
J: TRBJ1-2
D: TRBD1

CDR3: CASRFGQAYGYTF
DNA: TGTGCCAGCAGATTCGGACAGGCCTATGGCTACACCTTC
size: once
V: TRBV6-5
J: TRBJ1-2
D: TRBD1

CDR3: CASSSYSGGANEKLFF
DNA: TGTGCCAGCAGCTCATACTCAGGGGGTGCTAATGAAAAACTGTTTTTT
size: NA
V: TRBV7-2
J: TRBJ1-4
D: TRBD1

CDR3: CASSLVGGVELGAFF
DNA: TGTGCCAGCAGCTTAGTCGGAGGGGTTGAATTGGGAGCTTTCTTT
size: NA
V: TRBV7-2
J: TRBJ1-1
D: NA

CDR3: CASSPHKWPSLDRERGASSYEQYF
DNA: TGTGCCAGCAGCCCTCATAAATGGCCGAGCCTAGATCGGGAGCGGGGGGCAAGCTCCTACGAGCAGTACTTC
size: once
V: TRBV4-2
J: TRBJ2-7
D: TRBD2

CDR3: CASSSFSGNTIYF
DNA: TGTGCCAGCAGTTCCTTCTCTGGAAACACCATATATTTT
size: NA
V: TRBV6-5
J: TRBJ1-3
D: NA

CDR3: CASSGQGLTEAFF
DNA: TGCGCCAGCAGCGGGCAGGGTTTAACTGAAGCTTTCTTT
size: NA
V: TRBV5-1
J: TRBJ1-1
D: NA